The source of this T cell receptor beta chain is a study of blood T cell repertoires in COVID-19. V gave up 1 base and J gave up 4 bases, with 14 bases separating them. CDR3 length equals 16 residues. Germline CDR1 is LGHDT and CDR2 is YNNKEL (reference sequence). In the source study's methods: Reference gene primer amplification gave estimated nucleated cell counts. The data were produced by immunoSEQ multiplex PCR, yet TCRdb's version contains in-frame clones alone and is incomplete. V and J calls and clone size follow that table, whereas D and trimming were derived from the DNA. The data show approximately 45,000 clones, approximately 90% seen once.

V usage is TRBV3-1 (or the pseudogene TRBV3-2) and J usage is TRBJ2-1, with D perhaps matching TRBD2 (7 bases). Sequences were obtained from peripheral blood. The receptor's source is a man in his forties with COVID-19, enrolled during active disease. In nucleotides, the CDR3 is TGTGCCAGCAGCCAAGTATCGGCGGGGGCGTACAATGAGCAGTTCTTC. Amino acids: CASSQVSAGAYNEQFF.